The clone carrying this T cell receptor (beta chain) was found once. What it recognizes is unknown. This table comes from immunoSEQ multiplex PCR, and its TCRdb copy is limited to in-frame clones, with some not included. The data hold under 2,500,000 clones, with around 95% observed a single time. The sample originates from a study of shared clonotypes between healthy human individuals. This CDR3 has 16 residues. Germline V gives CDR1 LNHDA, CDR2 SQIVND (reference sequence). With V trimmed by 3 bases and J by 4 bases, 9 bases remained unmatched. Whole-study results and caveats: Memory subsets had estimated richness that was generally smaller than that of naive subsets.

Donors, healthy HIV-negative adults, lacked recent acute infections or vaccinations. Naive CD45RA+ and memory CD45RA-negative subsets were split from CD4+ cells. The V call is TRBV19, the J call TRBJ2-5, with 9 bases aligning to TRBD1. This receptor was obtained from a man younger than 35 in good health. The sequenced material came from naive CD4+ T cells sorted from blood. As for subset: CD45RA+ positively selected. This CDR3 is CASSISGTGYAETQYF. Written as DNA, the CDR3 is TGTGCCAGTAGTATTTCCGGGACAGGGTATGCAGAGACCCAGTACTTC.